The entry that follows covers one TCR beta chain sequence. Germline V lookup: CDR1 SGHKS, CDR2 YYEKEE (reference sequence). V lost 6 bases to trimming and J lost 7 bases; unmatched junction nucleotides: 22. This CDR3 has 18 amino acids. For the second PCR, which ran for about 7 to 11 cycles, a sample-barcoded 5' primer and a J-beta primer mix were used. TCRdb redid the calling of the 5' RACE reads with MiXCR, one entry per CDR3 protein. The sample includes 750,000 to 1,000,000 distinct CDR3 sequences, about 28% of them seen just once. The entry originates in a study of blood T cells in healthy people across ages. Turning to the study itself: With template switching, about one barcoded beta molecule was captured per two T cells.

Ranging in age from about 6 to 95, the donors were healthy Caucasian individuals from Russia. Whenever a sample was processed, at least 6 million PBMCs were isolated. The data also belong to a second study, concerning T cells of mothers and their children. In that study: It was found that thymic selection shapes TCR recombination output similarly in related and unrelated pairs.

Sequences were obtained from blood. This receptor was obtained from a woman aged 35 to 49 in good health. This chain uses TRBV5-5 with TRBJ2-1; TRBD1 matches 7 bases. Written as DNA, the CDR3 is TGTGCCAGCAACCCACTTGGGACAGAACTGACAGGGCCGAATGAGCAGTTCTTC. It yields the protein CASNPLGTELTGPNEQFF.